The 22 T cell receptor beta chains below all came from one sample that was sequenced in a study of response to subunit inactivated influenza vaccine. Using its own MiXCR run on the RT-PCR reads, TCRdb lists one record per CDR3 protein. Counted here are about 620,000 distinct CDR3 sequences, around 10% occurring once; the ten biggest clones make up approximately 11%. The same sample was also used in a study of T cells expressing NK-cell markers. That study adds: Scientists made TCR beta cDNA using 5'RACE template switching with UMIs.

This specimen consisted of PBMCs from blood, obtained on the day of vaccination. All receptors derive from a man aged 45-60 years who received an inactivated influenza vaccine.

This clonotype came up a few times. This rearrangement joins TRBV4-3 to TRBJ2-2; no firm D call. This CDR3 has 15 residues. Germline loops: CDR1 LGHNA, CDR2 YSLEER. Deletions cut 4 bases from V and 0 bases from J, with 9 bases between. Written as DNA, the CDR3 is TGCGCCAGCAGCCTAAGTTTCTCGAACACCGGGGAGCTGTTTTTT. This codes for CASSLSFSNTGELFF.

This chain uses TRBV12-3 or TRBV12-4 with TRBJ2-6; no definite D call. The CDR3 has 16 amino acids. Trimming left V 5 bases short and J 0 bases short, with 11 bases between. The CDR3 loop is CASSPPPGSGANVLTF. Written as DNA, the CDR3 is TGTGCCAGCAGTCCGCCCCCGGGCTCTGGGGCCAACGTCCTGACTTTC.

The chain links TRBV7-9 to TRBJ1-1; D ambiguous. CDR1 SEHNR and CDR2 FQNEAQ come from the germline V gene (reference sequence). CDR3 length: 14 residues. V gave up 4 bases and J gave up 1 base, with 10 bases separating them. The CDR3 protein is CASSSFTENTEAFF. The CDR3 bases are TGTGCCAGCAGCTCCTTCACAGAGAACACTGAAGCTTTCTTT.

The rearrangement links TRBV2 to TRBJ1-3, with unresolved D. Trimming removed 2 bases from V and 0 bases from J, with 14 bases in between. From germline, CDR1 is SNHLY and CDR2 FYNNEI. This CDR3 spans 17 amino acids. The CDR3 DNA follows: TGTGCCAGCAGTGAAAGTGGCAGCCGTAGCTCTGGAAACACCATATATTTT. Its translation is CASSESGSRSSGNTIYF. The full variable domain, its missing parts supplied by reference TRBV2 and TRBJ1-3, is EPEVTQTPSHQVTQMGQEVILRCVPISNHLYFYWYRQILGQKVEFLVSFYNNEISEKSEIFDDQFSVERPDGSNFTLKIRSTKLEDSAMYFCASSESGSRSSGNTIYFGEGSWLTVV.

This clonotype showed up just a few times. The CDR3 region has the DNA TGTGCCAGCACCGGGACCCGGGGGGGCGAGATGAGGACGGGGACGCAGTATTTT. Its translation is CASTGTRGGEMRTGTQYF. V usage is TRBV7-8 and J usage is TRBJ2-3, with TRBD2 matching over 8 bases. The ends lost 7 bases at V and 9 bases at J; junction bases unmatched: 24. The CDR3 is made up of 18 amino acids. Germline CDR1 SGHVS, CDR2 FQNEAQ. Looking up the rest from reference TRBV7-8 and TRBJ2-3 gives the full variable domain: GAGVSQSPRYKVAKRGQDVALRCDPISGHVSLFWYQQALGQGPEFLTYFQNEAQLDKSGLPSDRFFAERPEGSVSTLKIQRTQQEDSAVYLCASTGTRGGEMRTGTQYFGPGTRLTVL.

This clonotype has only a few counts. The chain joins TRBV15 to TRBJ2-2, with no clear D. The CDR3 is made up of 18 amino acids. Between the trimmed V and J ends, which lost 0 bases and 2 bases, there was a span of 16 bases. Germline assignment: CDR1 LNHNV and CDR2 YYDKDF (reference sequence). DNA for the CDR3: TGTGCCACCAGCAGAGATATTCAAGTCCTCCAAAACACCGGGGAGCTGTTTTTT. It specifies CATSRDIQVLQNTGELFF. Looking up the rest from reference TRBV15 and TRBJ2-2 gives the full variable domain: DAMVIQNPRYQVTQFGKPVTLSCSQTLNHNVMYWYQQKSSQAPKLLFHYYDKDFNNEADTPDNFQSRRPNTSFCFLDIRSPGLGDTAMYLCATSRDIQVLQNTGELFFGEGSRLTVL.

The chain carries TRBV10-3 and TRBJ2-7; 7 positions agree with TRBD2. Germline values: CDR1 ENHRY, CDR2 SYGVKD. The V segment lost 2 bases and the J segment 0 bases; nucleotides outside the gene matches: 1. This CDR3 region has 14 residues. The CDR3 loop reads CAISEGGSSYEQYF. CDR3 nucleotides: TGTGCCATCAGTGAGGGCGGGAGCTCCTACGAGCAGTACTTC.

This clonotype has a count of ten or more. This sequence joins TRBV5-1 and TRBJ2-7; 7 bases agree with TRBD1. Germline V gene sequence: CDR1 SGHRS, CDR2 YFSETQ. The CDR3 sequence is 13 residues long. After removal of 5 bases from V and 3 bases from J, the junction contained 5 bases not matched to a gene. The CDR3 reads CASSTRQGYEQYF. The CDR3 coding sequence is TGCGCCAGCAGTACTCGACAGGGCTACGAGCAGTACTTC.

This chain uses TRBV20-1 with TRBJ2-7, with D maybe TRBD1 (5 bases). V was cut by 0 bases and J by 1 base, with 13 bases left in between. In germline, CDR1 is DFQATT, CDR2 SNEGSKA (reference sequence). The CDR3 loop spans 15 amino acids. DNA for the CDR3: TGCAGTGCTAGAGATTCAGGGTTCAAATCCTACGAGCAGTACTTC. Translation: CSARDSGFKSYEQYF.

V is TRBV28 and J is TRBJ2-4, with D unclear. V was pared by 5 bases and J by 0 bases, with 23 bases between. Germline assignment: CDR1 MDHEN and CDR2 SYDVKM. The CDR3 is made up of 19 amino acids. The CDR3 sequence: CASSLTAIPRKIAKNIQYF. As DNA, the CDR3 is TGTGCCAGCAGTCTAACAGCAATCCCCAGAAAAATAGCCAAAAACATTCAGTACTTC.

The chain carries TRBV29-1 and TRBJ1-2; TRBD1 might be the D (6 bases). Trimming removed 6 bases at V and 0 bases at J, with 11 bases between. Germline values: CDR1 SQVTM, CDR2 ANQGSEA. The CDR3 totals 13 residues. CDR3 DNA: TGCAGCGTCCGGACAGAAACTAACTATGGCTACACCTTC. Its translation: CSVRTETNYGYTF.

The V gene is TRBV15, the J gene TRBJ2-7; TRBD1 agrees at 7 bases. The CDR3 consists of 13 residues. Per the germline V gene, CDR1 is LNHNV and CDR2 is YYDKDF (reference sequence). Trimming removed 4 bases from V and 4 bases from J; junction bases left unmatched: 4. The CDR3, as DNA: TGTGCCACCAGCATAGGGGGCTCTTACGAGCAGTACTTC. Translated, it gives CATSIGGSYEQYF. Full variable domain (outside the CDR3, taken from reference TRBV15 and TRBJ2-7): DAMVIQNPRYQVTQFGKPVTLSCSQTLNHNVMYWYQQKSSQAPKLLFHYYDKDFNNEADTPDNFQSRRPNTSFCFLDIRSPGLGDTAMYLCATSIGGSYEQYFGPGTRLTVT.

This clonotype was seen repeatedly, ten times or more. The chain has TRBV5-1 and TRBJ1-4; 8 nucleotides agree with TRBD1. The CDR3 is 14 amino acids. Germline V gives CDR1 SGHRS, CDR2 YFSETQ. J lost 8 bases, V lost 3 bases, and 6 bases had no gene match. This CDR3 reads CASSSGQGREKLFF. The DNA of the CDR3 is TGCGCCAGCAGCTCCGGACAGGGCCGAGAAAAACTGTTTTTT.

The chain is built from TRBV6-1 and TRBJ2-7, with 7 positions matching TRBD2. V shed 5 bases and J 3 bases; nucleotides not matched to a gene: 10. There are 15 residues in the CDR3. Germline CDR1 is MNHNS and CDR2 is SASEGT. This CDR3 is CASSPSALAVYEQYF. DNA for the CDR3: TGTGCCAGCAGTCCATCGGCGCTAGCGGTCTACGAGCAGTACTTC.

V is TRBV5-1 and J is TRBJ2-5; D uncertain. The V gene's germline CDR1 is SGHRS and CDR2 YFSETQ. The CDR3 loop spans 12 amino acids. V was shortened by 4 bases and J by 0 bases, with 4 bases between the two germline ends. CDR3 sequence: CASSMYQETQYF. As DNA, the CDR3 is TGCGCCAGCAGCATGTACCAAGAGACCCAGTACTTC.

This clonotype has a handful of counts. The chain recombines TRBV12-3 or TRBV12-4 with TRBJ2-1, with a tentative D call TRBD1 (5 bases). Trimming stripped 4 bases from V and 4 bases from J, with 8 bases between. This CDR3 is built from 13 residues. CDR3 sequence reads: CASSSRQYNEQFF. CDR3 bases: TGTGCCAGCAGTTCGCGACAGTACAATGAGCAGTTCTTC.

There are a few counts of this clonotype. The J gene is TRBJ2-6, the V gene TRBV20-1; D tentatively reads TRBD1 or TRBD2 (5 bases each). CDR1 is DFQATT and CDR2 is SNEGSKA in the germline V gene (reference sequence). The CDR3 is made up of 15 amino acids. Trimming stripped 3 bases from V and 2 bases from J, with 11 bases between. CDR3 in DNA: TGCAGTGCTAGCACGGGACCCCCTGGGGCCAACGTCCTGACTTTC. Its protein is CSASTGPPGANVLTF.

This chain joins TRBV18 and TRBJ1-4, with D maybe TRBD1 (6 bases). CDR1 is KGHSH and CDR2 is LQKENI in the germline V gene. The CDR3 is 15 residues long. V gave up 3 bases and J gave up 4 bases, with 12 bases separating them. CDR3 region: CASSPSGQRNEKLFF. The CDR3 nucleotides are TGTGCCAGCTCACCCTCGGGACAACGTAATGAAAAACTGTTTTTT.

The chain uses TRBV12-3 or TRBV12-4 and TRBJ2-7; maybe TRBD2 (5 bases). The CDR3 is made up of 13 amino acids. The germline V and J ends were trimmed by 5 bases and 4 bases, with 12 bases remaining between them. DNA for the CDR3: TGTGCCAGCAGTACGGCGGGTACGTACGAGCAGTACTTC. It translates to CASSTAGTYEQYF.

The rearrangement links TRBV12-3 or TRBV12-4 to TRBJ1-6; 9 bases align to TRBD1. V lost 7 bases to trimming and J lost 0 bases; unmatched junction nucleotides: 4. There are 16 residues in the CDR3. CDR3 sequence reads: CASTKTGGSYNSPLHF. CDR3 nucleotides: TGTGCCAGCACCAAGACAGGGGGCTCCTATAATTCACCCCTCCACTTT.

A remark on this clonotype: A much larger clone is a single base away; this may be a read error. This chain connects TRBV10-3 to TRBJ2-3, with D possibly matching TRBD2 (5 bases). CDR1 is ENHRY and CDR2 is SYGVKD in the germline V gene. This CDR3 has 15 amino acids. The CDR3 nucleotides read TGTGCCATGAGTGAGGTGGGAGTTGTAGCAGATACGCAGTATTTT. Its protein is CAMSEVGVVADTQYF.

The chain combines TRBV11-2 with TRBJ2-7; D ambiguous. The CDR3 loop spans 13 amino acids. The V end was cut by 4 bases, the J end by 6 bases, with 13 bases between. Germline V lookup: CDR1 SGHAT, CDR2 FQNNGV. The chain's CDR3 is CASSYQAIAEQYF. The CDR3 DNA follows: TGTGCCAGCAGCTACCAAGCTATCGCCGAGCAGTACTTC.